These 17 T cell receptor beta chains share one sample of origin, sequenced in a study of OX40 agonist ivuxolimab in advanced cancers. Libraries were prepared by immunoSEQ multiplex PCR; TCRdb keeps only in-frame clonotypes and omits some of them. The table has roughly 40,000 clones, approximately 90% seen once. This specimen was CD4+ or CD8+ T cells sorted from blood, taken in a trial of the OX40 agonist ivuxolimab. These receptors were collected from an adult with an advanced solid tumor such as melanoma, head and neck, liver or kidney cancer.

This clone has only one observation. The V call is TRBV10-3, the J call TRBJ1-1, with 12 bases aligning to TRBD1. Germline CDR1 ENHRY, CDR2 SYGVKD. This CDR3 is 14 amino acids long. Trimming cost V 6 bases and J 1 base; bases outside gene matches: 0. Written as DNA, the CDR3 is TGTGCCATCAGGGGACAGGGGGCGAACACTGAAGCTTTCTTT. This sequence encodes CAIRGQGANTEAFF.

The V and J genes are TRBV28 and TRBJ2-7; 11 bases line up with TRBD1. Germline CDR1 and CDR2: MDHEN and SYDVKM. With V trimmed by 3 bases and J by 9 bases, 7 bases remained unmatched. CDR3 length: 14 residues. CDR3 region: CASSLSGQGDGQYF. Written as DNA, the CDR3 is TGTGCCAGCAGTTTGTCGGGACAGGGGGACGGGCAGTACTTC.

This clone showed up just a few times. This chain joins TRBV9 and TRBJ1-1; D gene ambiguous. The V end was cut by 3 bases, the J end by 4 bases, with 7 bases between. The germline CDR1 and CDR2 sequences are SGDLS and YYNGEE. CDR3 length: 12 amino acids. CDR3 sequence reads: CASSDEGTEAFF. In DNA, the CDR3 is TGTGCCAGCAGCGACGAGGGCACTGAAGCTTTCTTT.

The CDR3 coding sequence is TGCGCCAGCGGCGGGACGTCTAACACCGGGGAGCTGTTTTTT. Protein product: CASGGTSNTGELFF. This rearrangement joins TRBV5-1 to TRBJ2-2, with D possibly TRBD2 on 6 matching bases. CDR3 length equals 14 residues. In germline, CDR1 is SGHRS, CDR2 YFSETQ. V was clipped by 7 bases and J by 2 bases, with 12 bases between them.

The V gene is TRBV19, the J gene TRBJ2-1; D uncertain. Germline lookup yields CDR1 LNHDA and CDR2 SQIVND (reference sequence). V was shortened by 5 bases and J by 5 bases, with 7 bases between the two germline ends. The CDR3 runs to 12 residues. Here the CDR3 reads CASSAGNNEQFF. The CDR3 bases are TGTGCCAGTAGTGCTGGAAACAATGAGCAGTTCTTC.

This chain joins TRBV6-5 and TRBJ2-1; possibly TRBD1 for D (5 bases). CDR1 and CDR2 from the germline V gene are MNHEY and SVGAGI. Trimming cost V 2 bases and J 8 bases, with 16 bases left between them. This CDR3 spans 15 amino acids. In nucleotides, the CDR3 is TGTGCCAGCAGTTACAAAGGACACCGCTCGGATGAGCAGTTCTTC. This translates into CASSYKGHRSDEQFF.

The J gene is TRBJ2-5, the V gene TRBV9; 10 nucleotides match TRBD2. Germline V CDR1 and CDR2: SGDLS, YYNGEE. This CDR3 has 14 amino acids. Trimming at V came to 4 bases and at J to 9 bases, leaving 9 bases not matched to a gene. The CDR3 loop reads CASSPRVAGGAQYF. The CDR3 DNA reads as TGTGCCAGCAGCCCCAGGGTAGCGGGAGGAGCCCAGTACTTC.

This clone was seen just once. This chain uses TRBV25-1 with TRBJ2-7; no clear D. Trimming removed 4 bases at V and 3 bases at J, with 13 bases between. Germline V CDR1 and CDR2: MGHDK, SYGVNS. There are 14 residues in the CDR3. CDR3 protein: CASSATGLLYEQYF. The CDR3 DNA sequence: TGTGCCAGCAGTGCCACGGGCCTGCTCTACGAGCAGTACTTC.

This clone has just one count. This chain uses TRBV19 with TRBJ1-4, with D possibly being TRBD1 (5 bases). Germline V gives CDR1 LNHDA, CDR2 SQIVND (reference sequence). The CDR3 runs 15 residues. The germline V and J ends were trimmed by 2 bases and 2 bases, with 9 bases remaining between them. In DNA form, the CDR3 reads TGTGCCAGTAGTATACCGGGACGGACTAATGAAAAACTGTTTTTT. The encoded protein is CASSIPGRTNEKLFF.

The chain recombines TRBV6-6 with TRBJ1-5, with 9 bases that match TRBD1. The trim removed 6 bases at V and 7 bases at J, leaving 7 bases unmatched. This CDR3 contains 14 residues. Germline lookup yields CDR1 MNHNY and CDR2 SVGAGI (reference sequence). CDR3 residues: CASRTGQGEQPQHF. In nucleotides, the CDR3 is TGTGCCAGCAGGACGGGACAGGGCGAACAGCCCCAGCATTTT.

The chain recombines TRBV18 with TRBJ2-7; 8 nucleotides line up with TRBD1. This CDR3 contains 15 residues. V lost 4 bases, J lost 2 bases, and 7 bases stayed unmatched. Germline-derived CDR1 and CDR2 are KGHSH and LQKENI. The CDR3 loop is CASSQYGTGTYEQYF. CDR3 DNA sequence: TGTGCCAGCTCACAATATGGGACAGGCACCTACGAGCAGTACTTC. Using reference TRBV18 and TRBJ2-7 for the parts outside the CDR3, the full variable domain is NAGVMQNPRHLVRRRGQEARLRCSPMKGHSHVYWYRQLPEEGLKFMVYLQKENIIDESGMPKERFSAEFPKEGPSILRIQQVVRGDSAAYFCASSQYGTGTYEQYFGPGTRLTVT.

Of note for this clone: No conserved phenylalanine or tryptophan is present at the end of the CDR3, so a read error is the likely explanation. The DNA is left out, because the CDR3 cannot be placed on it with certainty; the CDR3 is given as TCRdb lists it. CDR3 amino acids: CATSRDPGKSLGL. The chain couples TRBV15 to TRBJ1-2. Termini included, the CDR3 measures 13 amino acids. In germline, CDR1 is LNHNV, CDR2 YYDKDF (reference sequence).

This clone was recorded once. The rearrangement links TRBV18 to TRBJ2-6; 8 bases are shared with TRBD1. J gave up 0 bases and V 4 bases, and 11 bases lay outside the gene matches. Per germline, CDR1 KGHSH and CDR2 LQKENI. The CDR3 runs 19 residues. The CDR3 DNA sequence: TGTGCCAGCTCACGTCCCGGGACAGGCTTCTTCTCTGGGGCCAACGTCCTGACTTTC. This sequence encodes CASSRPGTGFFSGANVLTF. Drawing the rest from reference TRBV18 and TRBJ2-6, the complete variable domain is NAGVMQNPRHLVRRRGQEARLRCSPMKGHSHVYWYRQLPEEGLKFMVYLQKENIIDESGMPKERFSAEFPKEGPSILRIQQVVRGDSAAYFCASSRPGTGFFSGANVLTFGAGSRLTVL.

CDR3 DNA sequence: TGTGCCAGCAGTTCCCCAGACCCTTTTCACGGCTATGGCTACACCTTC. Translating gives CASSSPDPFHGYGYTF. The chain joins TRBV28 to TRBJ1-2; D is unclear. The V end was cut by 4 bases, the J end by 4 bases, with 19 bases between. Looked up from germline, CDR1 is MDHEN and CDR2 is SYDVKM. CDR3 size: 16 residues.

Here the CDR3 reads CASSLRRGPEIGELFF. The CDR3 DNA follows: TGTGCCAGCAGCTTAAGGAGGGGGCCTGAAATCGGGGAGCTGTTTTTT. The V and J genes are TRBV7-9 and TRBJ2-2; TRBD1 might be the D (7 bases). Trimming took off 2 bases at V and 7 bases at J, with 17 bases between the two ends. The CDR3 loop spans 16 amino acids. Germline values: CDR1 SEHNR, CDR2 FQNEAQ (reference sequence).

This chain joins TRBV13 and TRBJ1-1; possibly TRBD1 for D (5 bases). Trimming cost V 4 bases and J 7 bases, with 10 bases left between them. CDR3 length: 12 amino acids. Germline V lookup: CDR1 PRHDT, CDR2 FYEKMQ (reference sequence). CDR3 bases: TGTGCCAGCAGCTACCGGGACGGTGAAGCTTTCTTT. Its protein product is CASSYRDGEAFF.

The chain couples TRBV14 to TRBJ2-5; D is perhaps TRBD1 or TRBD2 (5 bases each). CDR3 length: 14 residues. Germline CDR1 and CDR2: SGHDN and FVKESK. V was pared by 7 bases and J by 3 bases, with 15 bases between. The CDR3 DNA reads as TGTGCCAGCAAAATGAGGGGAGCGGAAGAGACCCAGTACTTC. It codes for CASKMRGAEETQYF.